One and the same sample provided the 27 T cell receptor beta chains below, sequenced in a study of CD8 T cells in ankylosing spondylitis. From the 5' RACE reads, TCRdb called clonotypes with MiXCR, one entry per CDR3 protein. The sample shows approximately 340,000 distinct CDR3 sequences, about 15% of them seen only once. Specimen: blood, either unsorted or a sorted T cell fraction (not recorded which). The receptors stem from a male donor with ankylosing spondylitis or in good health (not recorded which).

This rearrangement joins TRBV4-1 to TRBJ1-5; D uncertain. The V and J ends lost 2 bases and 9 bases respectively, with 11 bases between them. The germline V gene has CDR1 MGHRA and CDR2 YSYEKL. CDR3 size: 13 residues. The CDR3 protein is CASSQYAAWPQHF. CDR3 bases: TGCGCCAGCAGCCAATACGCCGCGTGGCCCCAGCATTTT.

The CDR3 here is CASSDTLAGTDTQYF. The CDR3 coding sequence is TGTGCCAGCAGCGACACTCTAGCGGGCACAGATACGCAGTATTTT. The chain combines TRBV3-1 with TRBJ2-3; TRBD2 matches 7 bases. Germline assignment: CDR1 LGHDT and CDR2 YNNKEL (reference sequence). V gave up 5 bases and J gave up 1 base; unmatched junction bases: 6. The CDR3 contains 15 residues.

The chain carries TRBV5-1 and TRBJ1-2; a weak D match, TRBD1 (5 bases). The CDR3 extends over 16 amino acids. The V end lost 0 bases, the J end lost 5 bases, and 17 bases lay between the germline ends. Germline CDR1 is SGHRS and CDR2 is YFSETQ. The CDR3: CASSLAEAGTSYGYTF. DNA of the CDR3: TGCGCCAGCAGCTTGGCCGAGGCAGGGACGTCTTATGGCTACACCTTC.

There are many counts of this clonotype. The chain carries TRBV12-3 or TRBV12-4 and TRBJ2-7, with D perhaps matching TRBD1 (6 bases). The CDR3 is 13 residues long. Trimming took 5 bases from V and 5 from J, leaving 13 bases between them. In nucleotides, the CDR3 is TGTGCCAGCAGTGCAGGGGTTCGCAACGAGCAGTACTTC. Amino acids: CASSAGVRNEQYF.

Note on this clonotype: A junction end diverges from the germline sequence, so it may reflect a read error. The V call is TRBV19, the J call TRBJ1-1; TRBD1 matches at 10 bases. Per germline, CDR1 LNHDA and CDR2 SQIVND (reference sequence). CDR3 length: 12 residues. The CDR3 bases are TGTGCCAGTAAAAGGATGACAGGGGGCCAGGATTTT. It yields the protein CASKRMTGGQDF.

The V and J genes are TRBV20-1 and TRBJ2-5, with 7 bases lining up with TRBD2. Germline V gene lookup returns CDR1 DFQATT and CDR2 SNEGSKA (reference sequence). V was clipped by 0 bases and J by 1 base; unmatched bases: 5. CDR3 length: 15 residues. The CDR3 DNA reads TGCAGTGCTAGAGATCGGCGGGGGACCCAAGAGACCCAGTACTTC. Its translation is CSARDRRGTQETQYF.

The V call is TRBV10-3, the J call TRBJ2-3; D remains ambiguous. This CDR3 has 13 residues. V was clipped by 6 bases and J by 2 bases, with 9 bases between them. Germline CDR1 is ENHRY and CDR2 is SYGVKD. For the CDR3, the DNA is TGTGCCATCAGCGCCGACCCCACAGATACGCAGTATTTT. It is translated as CAISADPTDTQYF.

V gene TRBV12-3 or TRBV12-4 combines with J gene TRBJ1-1, with D uncertain. Trimming stripped 8 bases from V and 2 bases from J, with 9 bases between. This CDR3 is 12 amino acids long. The CDR3 is CASQGANTEAFF. The CDR3 bases are TGTGCCAGCCAAGGTGCAAACACTGAAGCTTTCTTT.

This clonotype has only a few counts. The gene calls are TRBV5-1 and TRBJ2-2; 8 nucleotides agree with TRBD1. V shed 4 bases, J shed 4 bases, and the junction held 6 bases outside the gene matches. The CDR3 loop spans 15 amino acids. CDR1 is SGHRS, CDR2 YFSETQ, per germline. The CDR3 spells CASSGTGESTGELFF. As DNA, the CDR3 is TGCGCCAGCAGCGGGACAGGAGAGAGCACCGGGGAGCTGTTTTTT.

The genes are TRBV24-1 and TRBJ2-1, with 11 bases that match TRBD2. The CDR3 consists of 18 residues. The germline gives CDR1 KGHDR, CDR2 SFDVKD. Losses at the gene ends were 2 bases for V and 2 bases for J; bases not matched to a gene: 7. CDR3 DNA: TGTGCCACCAGTGATTCCCTTCCGACTAGCGGGGCCTACAATGAGCAGTTCTTC. This gives the protein CATSDSLPTSGAYNEQFF.

The chain combines TRBV10-3 with TRBJ2-5, with a weak D call TRBD1 (6 bases). The V end lost 7 bases, the J end lost 2 bases, and 11 bases lay between the germline ends. The CDR3 covers 13 residues. CDR1 ENHRY and CDR2 SYGVKD come from the germline V gene. The CDR3 DNA reads as TGTGCCATCAAAGCAGGGGATCAAGAGACCCAGTACTTC. Amino acids: CAIKAGDQETQYF.

In its sample, this clonotype was seen a few times. The chain joins TRBV5-1 to TRBJ2-5; 9 nucleotides align to TRBD1. Germline loops: CDR1 SGHRS, CDR2 YFSETQ. This CDR3 has 14 residues. V shed 3 bases and J 9 bases; nucleotides not matched to a gene: 9. The CDR3 spells CASSSGQGQGSQYF. The CDR3 DNA reads TGCGCCAGCAGCTCCGGACAGGGGCAGGGGTCCCAGTACTTC.

The chain uses TRBV12-3 or TRBV12-4 and TRBJ1-2; D is unclear. V was pared by 5 bases and J by 5 bases, with 6 bases between. This CDR3 has 11 residues. CDR3 DNA sequence: TGTGCCAGCAGTACCCTTTATGGCTACACCTTC. The encoded protein is CASSTLYGYTF.

This clonotype was observed many times. The gene calls are TRBV16 and TRBJ2-3; D is possibly TRBD2 (5 bases). Trimming removed 1 base at V and 2 bases at J, with 7 bases between. The CDR3 runs 14 residues. CDR1 is KGHSY and CDR2 is FQNENV in the germline V gene. The DNA for the CDR3 is TGTGCCAGCAGCCAATTAGACTACACAGATACGCAGTATTTT. Encoded protein: CASSQLDYTDTQYF.

V and J are TRBV29-1 and TRBJ1-1, with no clear D. V dropped 6 bases and J dropped 4 bases, with 15 bases sitting between them. This CDR3 comprises 13 residues. CDR1 is SQVTM, CDR2 ANQGSEA, per germline. The CDR3 nucleotides read TGCAGCGTCGAAACACTCCTGGGCACTGAAGCTTTCTTT. It codes for CSVETLLGTEAFF.

CDR3 region: CASSLSVRPGTGRGEQYF. The CDR3 region has the DNA TGTGCCAGCAGTTTATCAGTGAGGCCCGGGACAGGGCGAGGAGAGCAGTACTTC. The chain carries TRBV27 and TRBJ2-7; TRBD1 aligns across 9 bases. Germline V lookup: CDR1 MNHEY, CDR2 SMNVEV (reference sequence). With 0 bases clipped from V and 7 bases from J, the junction kept 16 bases outside the gene matches. This CDR3 comprises 18 residues.

This clonotype came up a few times. This rearrangement joins TRBV7-9 to TRBJ2-7; possibly TRBD1 for D (5 bases). V lost 5 bases to trimming and J lost 6 bases, with 14 bases between them. The CDR3 extends over 13 amino acids. The germline gives CDR1 SEHNR, CDR2 FQNEAQ (reference sequence). The CDR3 nucleotides are TGTGCCAGCAGCACCCGGGCTCAGGGCGAGCAGTACTTC. Residues: CASSTRAQGEQYF. Using reference TRBV7-9 and TRBJ2-7 for the parts outside the CDR3, the full variable domain is DTGVSQNPRHKITKRGQNVTFRCDPISEHNRLYWYRQTLGQGPEFLTYFQNEAQLEKSRLLSDRFSAERPKGSFSTLEIQRTEQGDSAMYLCASSTRAQGEQYFGPGTRLTVT.

This clonotype has just a few counts. The chain carries TRBV6-1 and TRBJ2-1; D is perhaps TRBD1 (6 bases). Trimming took 5 bases from V and 0 from J, leaving 11 bases between them. The CDR3 length is 15 residues. Germline V gene data show CDR1 as MNHNS and CDR2 as SASEGT. Here the CDR3 DNA reads TGTGCCAGCAGTCCCGTACAGGGCTCCTACAATGAGCAGTTCTTC. It yields the protein CASSPVQGSYNEQFF.

This chain connects TRBV12-3 or TRBV12-4 to TRBJ2-7, with D tentatively TRBD1 (6 bases). The CDR3 is made up of 15 amino acids. With 5 bases removed from V and 6 bases from J, the gap between germline ends came to 20 bases. The CDR3 reads CASSKVFGGSAEQYF. Here the CDR3 DNA reads TGTGCCAGCAGTAAGGTCTTTGGGGGCTCCGCCGAGCAGTACTTC.

This clonotype was observed once. A read error may explain this, as a much larger clone is one base away. V and J are TRBV12-3 or TRBV12-4 and TRBJ2-7; 7 bases match TRBD1. The CDR3 loop spans 13 amino acids. V gave up 5 bases and J gave up 1 base; unmatched junction bases: 2. CDR3 loop: CASSATGSYEQYF. The CDR3 DNA reads TGTGCCAGCAGTGCGACAGGGTCCTACGAGCAGTACTTC.

V and J are TRBV15 and TRBJ2-7, with 7 bases lining up with TRBD1. V lost 2 bases, J lost 4 bases, and 5 bases stayed unmatched. Per the germline V gene, CDR1 is LNHNV and CDR2 is YYDKDF (reference sequence). The CDR3 contains 14 residues. DNA for the CDR3: TGTGCCACCAGCAGATACCAACAGGGGTACGAGCAGTACTTC. Its translation is CATSRYQQGYEQYF.

The gene calls are TRBV6-1 and TRBJ1-1, with D possibly matching TRBD1 (5 bases). CDR1 is MNHNS, CDR2 SASEGT, per germline. The CDR3 has 16 amino acids. Trimming stripped 2 bases from V and 3 bases from J, with 16 bases between. CDR3 amino acids: CASSESGGRGYTEAFF. Here the CDR3 DNA reads TGTGCCAGCAGTGAAAGCGGGGGACGGGGTTACACTGAAGCTTTCTTT.

The rearrangement links TRBV6-5 to TRBJ2-7; maybe TRBD2 (6 bases). Between the trimmed V and J ends, which lost 5 bases and 7 bases, there was a span of 9 bases. Germline CDR1 is MNHEY and CDR2 is SVGAGI. The CDR3 has 11 residues. The CDR3 here is CASSAGGEQYF. The DNA of the CDR3 is TGTGCCAGCAGTGCCGGGGGAGAGCAGTACTTC.

This clonotype has a handful of counts. The chain recombines TRBV4-1 with TRBJ1-1; D gene ambiguous. Trimming pared 0 bases from V and 4 bases from J, leaving 12 bases between. CDR3 length: 15 residues. Germline V gives CDR1 MGHRA, CDR2 YSYEKL. The CDR3 nucleotides are TGCGCCAGCAGCCAAGAAGACGGGGTCGGCACTGAAGCTTTCTTT. Protein product: CASSQEDGVGTEAFF.

This chain links TRBV5-1 with TRBJ2-1; 10 nucleotides align to TRBD2. The length of the CDR3 is 16 residues. The germline gives CDR1 SGHRS, CDR2 YFSETQ. V was clipped by 3 bases and J by 0 bases; unmatched bases: 3. CDR3 sequence: CASSSASGSSYNEQFF. The CDR3 DNA reads TGCGCCAGCAGCTCAGCTAGCGGGAGCTCCTACAATGAGCAGTTCTTC.

The gene calls are TRBV20-1 and TRBJ2-1, with D perhaps assigned TRBD1 or TRBD2 (6 bases each). The germline gives CDR1 DFQATT, CDR2 SNEGSKA (reference sequence). The length of the CDR3 is 16 residues. Between the trimmed V and J ends, which lost 3 bases and 0 bases, there was a span of 15 bases. The DNA for the CDR3 is TGCAGTGCTAGGGGGGGCGGTCTCAACTCCTACAATGAGCAGTTCTTC. It is translated as CSARGGGLNSYNEQFF.

Notes on this clonotype: Compared with germline, one end of the junction differs, possibly owing to a read error. The chain combines TRBV20-1 with TRBJ2-1; 9 bases match TRBD1. The CDR3 loop spans 16 amino acids. Per germline, CDR1 DFQATT and CDR2 SNEGSKA (reference sequence). The CDR3 sequence: CCARQRRDREGNEQFF. The CDR3 coding sequence is TGCTGTGCTAGACAAAGGAGGGACAGGGAAGGGAATGAGCAGTTCTTC.